This T cell receptor beta chain appears in the sequencing data of a study of T cell responses to AZD1222 COVID-19 vaccine. Study observations and caveats: Close to half of spike-specific TCRs reportedly recognize unmutated variant regions. There were repertoire samples only from the period after the peak T cell response. Possibly, clonal diversity was underestimated; donors were largely white British and included more females.

Germline CDR1 MNHEY, CDR2 SVGAGI. The CDR3 spans 13 residues. V lost 6 bases and J lost 10, with 18 bases in between. The table came from immunoSEQ multiplex PCR; TCRdb's copy has only in-frame clones and leaves some out. The sample carries over 110,000 clones, around 87% recorded once. A note on this clone: The antigen is unknown.

The source was peripheral blood, collected on day 0 of AZD1222 vaccination. The TCR was taken from an adult in good health. V usage is TRBV6-5 and J usage is TRBJ1-1, with D possibly TRBD1 on 5 matching bases. The CDR3 sequence: CASSSGSNWGAFF. CDR3 in DNA: TGTGCCAGCAGCTCAGGGTCTAACTGGGGAGCTTTCTTT.